Below, 16 T cell receptor beta chains from the same sample are listed, as sequenced in a study of identical twins. TCRdb passed the 5' RACE reads through MiXCR, listing each CDR3 protein once. The sample includes nearly 650,000 distinct CDR3 sequences, roughly 6.6% of them seen just once. This sample was also put to use in a study of yellow fever vaccine responses in identical twins.

The sample was PBMCs. The source is a woman under 30 in good health.

This clonotype was picked up many times. The chain uses TRBV27 and TRBJ1-1; no clear D gene. Trimming stripped 6 bases from V and 10 bases from J, with 24 bases between. Germline loops: CDR1 MNHEY, CDR2 SMNVEV (reference sequence). The CDR3 is 15 amino acids. CDR3 region: CASSLQWGGFSRAFF. The CDR3 nucleotides are TGTGCCAGCAGCCTACAGTGGGGTGGCTTTTCACGAGCTTTCTTT.

The table lists this clonotype with a few counts. This chain joins TRBV28 and TRBJ2-7; D call uncertain. Germline CDR1 and CDR2: MDHEN and SYDVKM. The V gene lost 3 bases and the J gene lost 0 bases, with 12 bases spanning the gap. CDR3 length: 15 amino acids. CDR3 loop: CASSFGRAGSYEQYF. For the CDR3, the DNA is TGTGCCAGCAGTTTCGGTCGGGCAGGCTCCTACGAGCAGTACTTC.

This clonotype turned up a few times. V is TRBV6-2 or TRBV6-3 and J is TRBJ2-1; 10 bases agree with TRBD2. V lost 4 bases and J lost 8; bases outside the gene matches: 8. This CDR3 spans 15 amino acids. The germline V gene has CDR1 MNHEY and CDR2 SVGEGT. The CDR3 nucleotides read TGTGCCAGCAGTTCCCCCGGGACTAGCGTTTATGAGCAGTTCTTC. Translation gives CASSSPGTSVYEQFF.

The table lists this clonotype with a few counts. The V gene is TRBV28, the J gene TRBJ2-4; D call uncertain. Germline CDR1 MDHEN, CDR2 SYDVKM. V gave up 7 bases and J gave up 3 bases, with 4 bases separating them. CDR3 length equals 11 residues. The CDR3 DNA is TGTGCCAGCACACACAAAAACATTCAGTACTTC. It codes for CASTHKNIQYF.

This clonotype has more than one count but fewer than ten. The rearrangement joins TRBV24-1 to TRBJ2-5, with TRBD2 identical over 11 bases. Losses at the gene ends were 9 bases for V and 2 bases for J; bases not matched to a gene: 7. There are 15 residues in the CDR3. The germline V gene has CDR1 KGHDR and CDR2 SFDVKD. DNA for the CDR3: TGTGCCACCGCATTCCTAGCGGGGGGTCAAGAGACCCAGTACTTC. It translates to CATAFLAGGQETQYF.

The chain carries TRBV24-1 and TRBJ2-6, with unresolved D. CDR3 length equals 13 residues. V lost 3 bases and J 6 bases, leaving 5 bases between the germline ends. The germline gives CDR1 KGHDR, CDR2 SFDVKD. In nucleotides, the CDR3 is TGTGCCACCAGTGATGGGAAGGCCAACGTCCTGACTTTC. It is translated as CATSDGKANVLTF.

The chain links TRBV20-1 to TRBJ2-3; D possibly corresponds to TRBD2 (5 bases). Germline V CDR1 and CDR2: DFQATT, SNEGSKA (reference sequence). V was trimmed by 6 bases and J by 11 bases, leaving 24 bases between them. There are 14 residues in the CDR3. Written as DNA, the CDR3 is TGCAGTGCGAGAACCGGGGTACCAGCAGAGGGGCAGTATTTT. Its translation is CSARTGVPAEGQYF.

This chain connects TRBV20-1 to TRBJ2-5; the match to TRBD1 covers 9 bases. The CDR3 contains 17 residues. Germline values: CDR1 DFQATT, CDR2 SNEGSKA (reference sequence). V gave up 0 bases and J gave up 0 bases; unmatched junction bases: 8. The CDR3 here is CSARDPDRGYNQETQYF. The CDR3, as DNA: TGCAGTGCTAGAGATCCTGACAGGGGGTATAACCAAGAGACCCAGTACTTC.

The chain carries TRBV11-3 and TRBJ2-3, with 11 bases identical to TRBD2. The germline CDR1 and CDR2 sequences are SGHNT and YENEEA. This CDR3 contains 17 residues. Losses at the gene ends were 0 bases for V and 5 bases for J; bases not matched to a gene: 7. The CDR3 DNA reads TGTGCCAGCAGCTTAGATGGGACTAGCGGTGTCCTAGATACGCAGTATTTT. Its translation is CASSLDGTSGVLDTQYF.

The chain links TRBV20-1 to TRBJ2-1, with D perhaps matching TRBD1 or TRBD2 (5 bases each). Per the germline V gene, CDR1 is DFQATT and CDR2 is SNEGSKA (reference sequence). There are 16 residues in the CDR3. V gave up 6 bases and J gave up 0 bases, with 18 bases separating them. The CDR3 DNA reads TGCAGTGCCCAAACGGGGCTACCGAGCTCCTACAATGAGCAGTTCTTC. Amino acids: CSAQTGLPSSYNEQFF.

The chain's CDR3 is CSVDIGGRRPYNEQFF. CDR3 nucleotides: TGCAGCGTTGACATAGGCGGGAGGAGGCCCTACAATGAGCAGTTCTTC. The chain joins TRBV29-1 to TRBJ2-1, with TRBD2 matching over 8 bases. In germline, CDR1 is SQVTM, CDR2 ANQGSEA. After removal of 3 bases from V and 2 bases from J, the junction contained 9 bases not matched to a gene. This CDR3 has 16 residues.

V and J are TRBV13 and TRBJ2-5; TRBD2 aligns across 10 bases. The junction had 14 bases not matched to a gene; V was cut back by 5 bases and J by 5 bases. CDR3 length: 17 residues. Germline V CDR1 and CDR2: PRHDT, FYEKMQ (reference sequence). In DNA form, the CDR3 reads TGTGCCAGCAGCCCTGGACTAGCGGTTCCGGGGGAGGAGACCCAGTACTTC. Its protein product is CASSPGLAVPGEETQYF.

This clonotype was seen repeatedly, ten times or more. The rearrangement joins TRBV29-1 to TRBJ2-3; TRBD2 is a possible D gene (5 bases). The V gene's germline CDR1 is SQVTM and CDR2 ANQGSEA. The CDR3 is made up of 12 amino acids. V lost 7 bases and J 10 bases, leaving 18 bases between the germline ends. Here the CDR3 DNA reads TGCAGCGCGCAAGGGAGTTCTGATGCGCAGTATTTT. This translates into CSAQGSSDAQYF.

This clonotype was seen a handful of times. The V and J genes are TRBV2 and TRBJ2-7; 13 nucleotides line up with TRBD2. Trimming removed 5 bases from V and 5 bases from J; junction bases left unmatched: 3. Germline V gives CDR1 SNHLY, CDR2 FYNNEI. The CDR3 sequence is 14 residues long. CDR3: CASSRTSGSNEQYF. The CDR3, as DNA: TGTGCCAGCAGTAGGACTAGCGGGAGTAACGAGCAGTACTTC.

Only a few counts were recorded for this clonotype. This chain joins TRBV5-1 and TRBJ2-1; D possibly corresponds to TRBD1 (5 bases). V lost 0 bases and J 8 bases, leaving 15 bases between the germline ends. Germline CDR1 and CDR2: SGHRS and YFSETQ. The CDR3 is 15 amino acids. CDR3 residues: CASSLERQIRDEQFF. In DNA, the CDR3 is TGCGCCAGCAGCTTGGAGAGACAGATAAGGGATGAGCAGTTCTTC.

This clonotype was found many times. V gene TRBV6-1 combines with J gene TRBJ1-2; D gene unclear. Trimming stripped 10 bases from V and 13 bases from J, with 10 bases between. This CDR3 is 8 amino acids long. Germline V lookup: CDR1 MNHNS, CDR2 SASEGT. The DNA for the CDR3 is TGTGCCACCCCACCCCGCACCTTC. Encoded protein: CATPPRTF.